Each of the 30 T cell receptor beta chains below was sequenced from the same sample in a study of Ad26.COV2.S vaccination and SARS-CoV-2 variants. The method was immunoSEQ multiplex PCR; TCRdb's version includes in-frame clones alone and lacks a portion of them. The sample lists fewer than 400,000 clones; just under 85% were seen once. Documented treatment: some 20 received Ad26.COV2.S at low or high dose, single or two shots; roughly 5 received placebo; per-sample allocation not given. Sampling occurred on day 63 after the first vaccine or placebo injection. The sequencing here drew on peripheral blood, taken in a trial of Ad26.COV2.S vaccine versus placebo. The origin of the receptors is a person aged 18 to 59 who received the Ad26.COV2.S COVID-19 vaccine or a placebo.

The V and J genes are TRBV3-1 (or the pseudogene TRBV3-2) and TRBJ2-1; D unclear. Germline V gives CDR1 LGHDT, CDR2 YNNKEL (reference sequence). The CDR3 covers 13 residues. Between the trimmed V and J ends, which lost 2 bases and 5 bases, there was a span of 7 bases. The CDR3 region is CASSQLQHNEQFF. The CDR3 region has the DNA TGTGCCAGCAGCCAACTACAGCACAATGAGCAGTTCTTC.

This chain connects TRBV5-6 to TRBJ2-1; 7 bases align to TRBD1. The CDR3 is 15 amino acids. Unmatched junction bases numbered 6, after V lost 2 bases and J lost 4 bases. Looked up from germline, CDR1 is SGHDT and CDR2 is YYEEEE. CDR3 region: CASSFSQGPYNEQFF. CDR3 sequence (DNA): TGTGCCAGCAGCTTTTCACAGGGGCCTTACAATGAGCAGTTCTTC. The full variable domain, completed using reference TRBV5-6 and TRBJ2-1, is DAGVTQSPTHLIKTRGQQVTLRCSPKSGHDTVSWYQQALGQGPQFIFQYYEEEERQRGNFPDRFSGHQFPNYSSELNVNALLLGDSALYLCASSFSQGPYNEQFFGPGTRLTVL.

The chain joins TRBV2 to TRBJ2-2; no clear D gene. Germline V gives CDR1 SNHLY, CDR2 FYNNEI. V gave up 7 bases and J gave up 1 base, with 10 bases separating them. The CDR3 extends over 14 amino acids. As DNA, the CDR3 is TGTGCCAGCATTTCAAGGGAGAACACCGGGGAGCTGTTTTTT. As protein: CASISRENTGELFF.

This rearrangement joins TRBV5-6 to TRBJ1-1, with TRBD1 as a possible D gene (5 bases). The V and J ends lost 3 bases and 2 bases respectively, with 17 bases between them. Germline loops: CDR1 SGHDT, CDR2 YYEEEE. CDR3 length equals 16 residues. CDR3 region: CASSYQVGATNTEAFF. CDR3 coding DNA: TGTGCCAGCAGCTACCAGGTAGGGGCCACTAACACTGAAGCTTTCTTT.

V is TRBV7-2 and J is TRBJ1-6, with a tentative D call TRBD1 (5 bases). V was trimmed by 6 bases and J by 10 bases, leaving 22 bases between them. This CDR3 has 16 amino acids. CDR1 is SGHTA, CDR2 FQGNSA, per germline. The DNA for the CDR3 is TGTGCCAGCAGTTCACCGGGGCCCCGCGCGTGGTCACCCCTCCACTTT. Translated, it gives CASSSPGPRAWSPLHF.

CDR3 nucleotide sequence: TGTGCCAGCAGTTTAACTCCCCAAGAGACCCAGTACTTC. Its translation: CASSLTPQETQYF. The chain joins TRBV27 to TRBJ2-5; D not certain. The germline V gene encodes CDR1 MNHEY and CDR2 SMNVEV (reference sequence). This CDR3 has 13 amino acids. V dropped 2 bases and J dropped 1 base, with 5 bases sitting between them.

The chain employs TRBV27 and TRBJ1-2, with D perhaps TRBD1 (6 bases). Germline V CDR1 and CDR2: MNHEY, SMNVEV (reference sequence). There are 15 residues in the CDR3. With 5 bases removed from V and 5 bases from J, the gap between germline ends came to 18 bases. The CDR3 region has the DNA TGTGCCAGCAGTCCGTCGCCAGGACAGATATATGGCTACACCTTC. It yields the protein CASSPSPGQIYGYTF.

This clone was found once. The CDR3 sequence is CASSLFASGGNEKLFF. CDR3 nucleotides: TGCGCCAGCAGCTTGTTTGCGTCAGGGGGGAATGAAAAACTGTTTTTT. The chain links TRBV5-1 to TRBJ1-4; 7 bases match TRBD1. The CDR3 extends over 16 amino acids. Germline V gene lookup returns CDR1 SGHRS and CDR2 YFSETQ. V gave up 1 base and J gave up 5 bases; unmatched junction bases: 8.

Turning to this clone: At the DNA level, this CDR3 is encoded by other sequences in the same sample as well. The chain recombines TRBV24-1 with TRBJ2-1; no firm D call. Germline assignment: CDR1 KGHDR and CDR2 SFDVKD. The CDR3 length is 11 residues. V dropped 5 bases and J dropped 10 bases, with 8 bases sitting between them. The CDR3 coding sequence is TGTGCCACCAGTGCTCTAGACGAGCAGTTCTTC. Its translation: CATSALDEQFF.

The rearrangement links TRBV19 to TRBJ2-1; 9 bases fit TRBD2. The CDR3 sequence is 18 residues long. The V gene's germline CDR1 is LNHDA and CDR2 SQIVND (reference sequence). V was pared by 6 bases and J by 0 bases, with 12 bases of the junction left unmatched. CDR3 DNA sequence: TGTGCCAGTAGCTCCGGAGCGGGGGGTCTCGGCTCCTACAATGAGCAGTTCTTC. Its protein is CASSSGAGGLGSYNEQFF.

The CDR3 bases are TGTGCCAGCAGCCCACGTGGCGATATCCTCCTTTACGAGCAGTACTTC. Amino acid sequence: CASSPRGDILLYEQYF. The J gene is TRBJ2-7, the V gene TRBV7-9; no definite D call. Trimming cost V 5 bases and J 4 bases, with 21 bases left between them. CDR1 SEHNR and CDR2 FQNEAQ come from the germline V gene (reference sequence). The CDR3 runs to 16 residues.

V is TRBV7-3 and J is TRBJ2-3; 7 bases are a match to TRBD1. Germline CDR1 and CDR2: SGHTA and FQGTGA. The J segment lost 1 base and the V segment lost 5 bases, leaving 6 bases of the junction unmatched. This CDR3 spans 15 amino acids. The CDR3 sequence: CASSPDRDRTDTQYF. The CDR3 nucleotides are TGTGCCAGCAGCCCCGACAGGGACCGCACAGATACGCAGTATTTT. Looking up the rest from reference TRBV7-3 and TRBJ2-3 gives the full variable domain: GAGVSQTPSNKVTEKGKYVELRCDPISGHTALYWYRQSLGQGPEFLIYFQGTGAADDSGLPNDRFFAVRPEGSVSTLKIQRTERGDSAVYLCASSPDRDRTDTQYFGPGTRLTVL.

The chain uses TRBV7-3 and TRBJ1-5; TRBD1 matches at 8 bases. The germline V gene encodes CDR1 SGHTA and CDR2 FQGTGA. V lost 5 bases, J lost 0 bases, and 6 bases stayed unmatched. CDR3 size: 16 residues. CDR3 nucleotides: TGTGCCAGCAGCCCACGGGACAGGTATAGCAATCAGCCCCAGCATTTT. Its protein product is CASSPRDRYSNQPQHF.

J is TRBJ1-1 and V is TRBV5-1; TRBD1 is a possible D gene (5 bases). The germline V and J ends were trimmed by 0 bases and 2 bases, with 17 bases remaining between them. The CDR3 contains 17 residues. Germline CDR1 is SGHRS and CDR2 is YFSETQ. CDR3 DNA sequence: TGCGCCAGCAGCTTGGGGGGCAGAAGGGTTCGTAACACTGAAGCTTTCTTT. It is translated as CASSLGGRRVRNTEAFF.

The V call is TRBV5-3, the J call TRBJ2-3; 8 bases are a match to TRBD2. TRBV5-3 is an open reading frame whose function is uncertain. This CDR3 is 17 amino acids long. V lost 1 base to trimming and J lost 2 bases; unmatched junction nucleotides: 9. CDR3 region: CARSLLPSGGDTDTQYF. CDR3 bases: TGTGCCAGAAGCTTGCTCCCCAGCGGGGGAGACACAGATACGCAGTATTTT.

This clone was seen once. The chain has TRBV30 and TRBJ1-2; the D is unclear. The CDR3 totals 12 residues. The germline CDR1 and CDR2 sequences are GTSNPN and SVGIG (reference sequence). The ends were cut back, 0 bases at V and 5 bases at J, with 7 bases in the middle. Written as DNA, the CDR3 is TGTGCCTGGAGTGTAGCCATATATGGCTACACCTTC. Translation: CAWSVAIYGYTF.

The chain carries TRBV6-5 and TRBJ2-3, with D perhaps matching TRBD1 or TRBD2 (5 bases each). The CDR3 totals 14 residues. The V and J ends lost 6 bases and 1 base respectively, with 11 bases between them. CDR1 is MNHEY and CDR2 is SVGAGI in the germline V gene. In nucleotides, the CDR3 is TGTGCCAGCAGGGGCAGAGGGGGCACAGATACGCAGTATTTT. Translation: CASRGRGGTDTQYF.

The CDR3 loop reads CASSRQVNEQFF. DNA for the CDR3: TGTGCCAGCAGCCGACAGGTTAATGAGCAGTTCTTC. This chain connects TRBV2 to TRBJ2-1, with a possible D match to TRBD1 (6 bases). V was shortened by 6 bases and J by 7 bases, with 10 bases between the two germline ends. The CDR3 spans 12 residues. Per the germline V gene, CDR1 is SNHLY and CDR2 is FYNNEI.

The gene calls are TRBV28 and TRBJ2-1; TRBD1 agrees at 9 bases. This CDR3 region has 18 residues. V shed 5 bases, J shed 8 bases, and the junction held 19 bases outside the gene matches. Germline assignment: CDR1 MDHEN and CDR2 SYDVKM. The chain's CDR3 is CASSPIPGQGGRHDEQFF. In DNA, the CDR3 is TGTGCCAGCAGTCCTATACCGGGACAGGGAGGCCGACACGATGAGCAGTTCTTC.

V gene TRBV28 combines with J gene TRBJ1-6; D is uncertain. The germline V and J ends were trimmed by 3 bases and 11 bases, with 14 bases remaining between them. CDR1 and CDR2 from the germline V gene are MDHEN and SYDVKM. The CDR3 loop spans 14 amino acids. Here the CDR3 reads CASSFTAVRAPLHF. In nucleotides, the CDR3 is TGTGCCAGCAGTTTCACCGCCGTGAGGGCACCCCTCCACTTT.

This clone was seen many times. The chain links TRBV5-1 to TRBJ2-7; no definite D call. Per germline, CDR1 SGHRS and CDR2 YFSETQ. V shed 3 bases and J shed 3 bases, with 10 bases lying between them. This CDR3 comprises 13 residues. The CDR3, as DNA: TGCGCCAGCAGCTCAACCTCAAACTACGAGCAGTACTTC. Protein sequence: CASSSTSNYEQYF.

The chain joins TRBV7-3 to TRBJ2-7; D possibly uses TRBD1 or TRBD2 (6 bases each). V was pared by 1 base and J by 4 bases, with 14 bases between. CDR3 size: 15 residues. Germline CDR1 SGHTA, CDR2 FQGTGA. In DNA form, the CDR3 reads TGTGCCAGCAGCTTAAGGGGATCGGGGGCATACGAGCAGTACTTC. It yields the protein CASSLRGSGAYEQYF.

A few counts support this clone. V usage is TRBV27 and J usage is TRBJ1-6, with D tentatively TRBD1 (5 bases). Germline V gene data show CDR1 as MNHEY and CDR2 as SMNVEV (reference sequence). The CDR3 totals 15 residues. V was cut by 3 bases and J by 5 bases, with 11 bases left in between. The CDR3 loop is CASSFWGTDNSPLHF. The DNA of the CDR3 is TGTGCCAGCAGTTTTTGGGGGACTGATAATTCACCCCTCCACTTT.

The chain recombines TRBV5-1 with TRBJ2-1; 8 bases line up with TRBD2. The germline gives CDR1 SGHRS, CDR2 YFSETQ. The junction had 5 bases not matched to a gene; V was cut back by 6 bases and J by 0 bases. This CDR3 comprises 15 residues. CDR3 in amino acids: CASTGGVSSYNEQFF. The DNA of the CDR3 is TGCGCCAGCACCGGGGGGGTCAGCTCCTACAATGAGCAGTTCTTC.

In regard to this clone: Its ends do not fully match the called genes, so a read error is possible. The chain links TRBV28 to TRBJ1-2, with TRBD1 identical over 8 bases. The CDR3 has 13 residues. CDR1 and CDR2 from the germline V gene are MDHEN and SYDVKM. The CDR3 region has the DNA TGTGCCAGCAGTTTACCCCAGGGGGCGCGACCAAACTTC. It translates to CASSLPQGARPNF.

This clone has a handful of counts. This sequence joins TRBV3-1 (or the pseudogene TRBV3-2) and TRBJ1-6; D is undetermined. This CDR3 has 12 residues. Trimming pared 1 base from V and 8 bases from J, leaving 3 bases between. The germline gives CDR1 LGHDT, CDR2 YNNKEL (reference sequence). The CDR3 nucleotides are TGTGCCAGCAGCCAAGTGTATTCACCCCTCCACTTT. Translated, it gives CASSQVYSPLHF.

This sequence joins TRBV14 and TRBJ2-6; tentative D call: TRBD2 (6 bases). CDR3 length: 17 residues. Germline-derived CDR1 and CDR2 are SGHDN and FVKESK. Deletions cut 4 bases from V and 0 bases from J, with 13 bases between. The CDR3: CASSLTAGNSGANVLTF. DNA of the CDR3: TGTGCCAGCAGCCTGACGGCGGGGAACTCTGGGGCCAACGTCCTGACTTTC.

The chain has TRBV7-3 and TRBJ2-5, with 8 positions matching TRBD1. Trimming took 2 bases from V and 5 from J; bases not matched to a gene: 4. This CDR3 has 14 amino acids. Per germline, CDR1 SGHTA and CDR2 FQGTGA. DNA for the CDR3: TGTGCCAGCAGCTTACAGGGGGCTCGGGAGACCCAGTACTTC. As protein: CASSLQGARETQYF.

DNA for the CDR3: TGTGCCAGCAGTAAACAGGGGGCCACTGAAGCTTTCTTT. It specifies CASSKQGATEAFF. The chain couples TRBV12-3 or TRBV12-4 to TRBJ1-1; 9 bases are a match to TRBD1. The CDR3 has 13 residues. Trimming at V came to 5 bases and at J to 4 bases, leaving 2 bases not matched to a gene.

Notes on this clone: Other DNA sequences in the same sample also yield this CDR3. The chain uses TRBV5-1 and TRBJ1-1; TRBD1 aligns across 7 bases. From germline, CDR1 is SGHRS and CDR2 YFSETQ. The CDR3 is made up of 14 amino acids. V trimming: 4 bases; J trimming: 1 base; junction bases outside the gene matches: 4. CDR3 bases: TGCGCCAGCAGCCCAGGGACAGAGAACACTGAAGCTTTCTTT. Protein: CASSPGTENTEAFF.